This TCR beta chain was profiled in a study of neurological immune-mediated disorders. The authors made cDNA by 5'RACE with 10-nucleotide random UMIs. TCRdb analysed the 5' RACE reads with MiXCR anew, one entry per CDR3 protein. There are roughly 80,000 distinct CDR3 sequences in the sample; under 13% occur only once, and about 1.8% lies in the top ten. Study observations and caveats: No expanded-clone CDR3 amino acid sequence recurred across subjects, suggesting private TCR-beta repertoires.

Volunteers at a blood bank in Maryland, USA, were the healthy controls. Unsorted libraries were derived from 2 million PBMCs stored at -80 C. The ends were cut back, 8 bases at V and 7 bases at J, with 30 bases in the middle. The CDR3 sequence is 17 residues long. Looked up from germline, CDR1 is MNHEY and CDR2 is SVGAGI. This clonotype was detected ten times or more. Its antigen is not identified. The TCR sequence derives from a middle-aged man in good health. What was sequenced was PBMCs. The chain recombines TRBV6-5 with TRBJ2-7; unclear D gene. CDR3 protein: CASAKNKGGDLSGEQYF. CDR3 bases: TGTGCCAGCGCCAAGAATAAGGGCGGCGACCTATCTGGGGAGCAGTACTTC.